The 30 T cell receptor beta chains in this list originate from one sample, sequenced in a study of blood T cells in healthy people across ages. A J-beta primer mix and a sample-barcoded 5' primer were used in a second PCR of roughly 7 to 12 cycles. TCRdb itself ran the 5' RACE reads through MiXCR, one entry per CDR3 protein. The sample lists some 710,000 distinct CDR3 sequences; 46% were seen once. The material sequenced was blood. The receptors were sampled from an elderly man in good health.

This chain connects TRBV20-1 to TRBJ2-2; no definite D call. From germline, CDR1 is DFQATT and CDR2 SNEGSKA (reference sequence). The CDR3 runs to 15 residues. With 6 bases removed from V and 2 bases from J, the gap between germline ends came to 16 bases. CDR3 coding DNA: TGCAGTGCAGAGAAGGACCCAGCCAACACCGGGGAGCTGTTTTTT. This translates into CSAEKDPANTGELFF.

The chain is built from TRBV4-3 and TRBJ2-7; D not resolved. The J call may be wrong; the DNA end is better matched by TRBJ2-5. CDR3 length: 16 residues. CDR1 LGHNA and CDR2 YSLEER come from the germline V gene. DNA for the CDR3: TGCGCCAGCAGCCAAGATTTCGGCCCGGCGGAGGAGACCCAGTACTTC. The encoded protein is CASSQDFGPAEETQYF.

Only a few counts were recorded for this clonotype. V is TRBV20-1 and J is TRBJ2-1, with 14 bases matching TRBD2. The CDR3 is made up of 16 amino acids. CDR1 is DFQATT, CDR2 SNEGSKA, per germline (reference sequence). The ends lost 1 base at V and 1 base at J; junction bases unmatched: 0. CDR3 in DNA: TGCAGTGCTAGAGGGACTAGCGGGAGGTCCTACAATGAGCAGTTCTTC. This translates into CSARGTSGRSYNEQFF.

This clonotype was detected only a few times. A much larger clone lies one base from this, so it may be a read error. The chain links TRBV7-9 to TRBJ1-5; TRBD1 is a possible D gene (6 bases). Deletions cut 5 bases from V and 7 bases from J, with 15 bases between. Germline CDR1 SEHNR, CDR2 FQNEAQ (reference sequence). There are 14 residues in the CDR3. CDR3 nucleotides: TGTGCCAGCAGCGTAGGGGGGGCAGGGCAGCCCCAGCATTTT. Its translation: CASSVGGAGQPQHF.

The V call is TRBV9, the J call TRBJ1-2; maybe TRBD1 (6 bases). Germline values: CDR1 SGDLS, CDR2 YYNGEE. CDR3 size: 14 residues. Trimming removed 2 bases at V and 5 bases at J, with 13 bases between. The CDR3 DNA is TGTGCCAGCAGCGTCGGACAGTCGACATATGGCTACACCTTC. Its translation is CASSVGQSTYGYTF. The whole variable domain, filled in from reference TRBV9 and TRBJ1-2, reads DSGVTQTPKHLITATGQRVTLRCSPRSGDLSVYWYQQSLDQGLQFLIQYYNGEERAKGNILERFSAQQFPDLHSELNLSSLELGDSALYFCASSVGQSTYGYTFGSGTRLTVV.

This clonotype showed up just a few times. The chain carries TRBV10-3 and TRBJ2-5; 8 positions match TRBD2. Near its end, the DNA agrees better with TRBJ2-7, so the J call may be wrong. Germline CDR1 and CDR2: ENHRY and SYGVKD. This CDR3 is built from 15 residues. The CDR3 spells CAISEPSGSVYEQYF. The CDR3 region has the DNA TGTGCCATCAGTGAGCCGAGCGGGAGTGTTTACGAGCAGTACTTC.

This clonotype was recorded a few times. The chain employs TRBV29-1 and TRBJ2-7, with 7 bases that match TRBD2. The CDR3 is 14 residues long. Germline values: CDR1 SQVTM, CDR2 ANQGSEA. Trimming cost V 2 bases and J 6 bases; bases outside gene matches: 10. This chain's CDR3 is CSVELAEPPLEQYF. CDR3 in DNA: TGCAGCGTTGAACTAGCGGAGCCACCGCTCGAGCAGTACTTC.

The J gene is TRBJ2-3, the V gene TRBV20-1; 10 positions agree with TRBD2. CDR1 is DFQATT, CDR2 SNEGSKA, per germline (reference sequence). There are 16 residues in the CDR3. V lost 1 base and J lost 3; bases outside the gene matches: 7. DNA of the CDR3: TGCAGTGCTAGAGGGGAGAGCGGGAGGGCTACAGATACGCAGTATTTT. It translates to CSARGESGRATDTQYF.

The V and J genes are TRBV20-1 and TRBJ1-2; D ambiguous. This CDR3 is 14 amino acids long. Germline CDR1 reads DFQATT; CDR2 reads SNEGSKA (reference sequence). The V gene lost 0 bases and the J gene lost 4 bases, with 12 bases spanning the gap. CDR3 sequence reads: CSARDGLESYGYTF. Here the CDR3 DNA reads TGCAGTGCTAGAGACGGGCTAGAGTCCTATGGCTACACCTTC.

V is TRBV5-5 and J is TRBJ2-1; D not certain. Trimming took 5 bases from V and 6 from J, leaving 15 bases between them. The length of the CDR3 is 14 residues. The germline V gene encodes CDR1 SGHKS and CDR2 YYEKEE (reference sequence). The CDR3: CASSLEIPPNEQFF. CDR3 DNA: TGTGCCAGCAGTCTTGAAATCCCCCCCAATGAGCAGTTCTTC. The whole variable domain, filled in from reference TRBV5-5 and TRBJ2-1, reads DAGVTQSPTHLIKTRGQQVTLRCSPISGHKSVSWYQQVLGQGPQFIFQYYEKEERGRGNFPDRFSARQFPNYSSELNVNALLLGDSALYLCASSLEIPPNEQFFGPGTRLTVL.

In regard to this clonotype: The junction differs from germline at one of its ends, possibly a read error. V and J are TRBV4-2 and TRBJ2-3, with D tentatively TRBD2 (6 bases). In germline, CDR1 is LGHNA, CDR2 YNFKEQ. This CDR3 has 16 amino acids. The CDR3 protein is CTSSQVRLGGADTQYF. CDR3 in DNA: TGTACCAGCAGCCAAGTCCGACTGGGAGGCGCAGATACGCAGTATTTT.

The chain employs TRBV9 and TRBJ2-3, with D perhaps TRBD1 (6 bases). Germline-derived CDR1 and CDR2 are SGDLS and YYNGEE. The V gene lost 4 bases and the J gene lost 2 bases, with 11 bases spanning the gap. The CDR3 is 14 amino acids. CDR3 in DNA: TGTGCCAGCAGCATAGGACAGCCCACAGATACGCAGTATTTT. Amino acids: CASSIGQPTDTQYF.

This sequence joins TRBV25-1 and TRBJ2-7; no clear D. V gave up 8 bases and J gave up 2 bases, with 13 bases separating them. The CDR3 sequence is 13 residues long. Germline CDR1 MGHDK, CDR2 SYGVNS. The CDR3 DNA reads as TGTGCCAGCGGCCCTTCTCCCCCCTACGAGCAGTACTTC. It is translated as CASGPSPPYEQYF.

This sequence joins TRBV5-1 and TRBJ2-7; the D call may be TRBD1 or TRBD2 (5 bases each). CDR3 size: 18 residues. Between the trimmed V and J ends, which lost 3 bases and 7 bases, there was a span of 29 bases. Germline CDR1 SGHRS, CDR2 YFSETQ. The CDR3 reads CASSSRSLSGTPFNEQYF. As DNA, the CDR3 is TGCGCCAGCAGCTCCCGATCCCTATCCGGGACGCCGTTTAATGAGCAGTACTTC.

This clonotype showed up just a few times. DNA of the CDR3: TGTGCCAGCAGTCCACCGGGACCCTCACACAGTGAGCAGTTCTTC. It encodes CASSPPGPSHSEQFF. The rearrangement uses TRBV12-3 or TRBV12-4 and TRBJ2-1, with D tentatively TRBD1 or TRBD2 (5 bases each). Deletions cut 5 bases from V and 9 bases from J, with 20 bases between. The length of the CDR3 is 15 residues.

This clonotype was counted only a few times. This rearrangement joins TRBV5-1 to TRBJ1-4; D is possibly TRBD1 (5 bases). Per the germline V gene, CDR1 is SGHRS and CDR2 is YFSETQ. Trimming pared 4 bases from V and 6 bases from J, leaving 10 bases between. The CDR3 runs to 13 residues. The CDR3 nucleotides read TGCGCCAGCAGCATGGACATCTATGAAAAACTGTTTTTT. Translation: CASSMDIYEKLFF.

This clonotype was observed a few times. The rearrangement uses TRBV7-9 and TRBJ1-5; the D gene is possibly TRBD1 (6 bases). Per germline, CDR1 SEHNR and CDR2 FQNEAQ (reference sequence). The CDR3 is 19 residues long. Trimming left V 1 base short and J 3 bases short, with 22 bases between. CDR3 coding DNA: TGTGCCAGCAGCTTAGTTCTCCGGGACACCCAGAAGAACAATCAGCCCCAGCATTTT. This translates into CASSLVLRDTQKNNQPQHF. Variable domain in full (rest from reference TRBV7-9 and TRBJ1-5): DTGVSQNPRHKITKRGQNVTFRCDPISEHNRLYWYRQTLGQGPEFLTYFQNEAQLEKSRLLSDRFSAERPKGSFSTLEIQRTEQGDSAMYLCASSLVLRDTQKNNQPQHFGDGTRLSIL.

This clonotype was recorded at least ten times. The chain uses TRBV27 and TRBJ1-2; D ambiguous. This CDR3 region has 14 residues. Between the trimmed V and J ends, which lost 6 bases and 3 bases, there was a span of 14 bases. CDR1 is MNHEY and CDR2 is SMNVEV in the germline V gene (reference sequence). CDR3 sequence (DNA): TGTGCCAGCAGCCGGACGGACCCGCACTATGGCTACACCTTC. Translated, it gives CASSRTDPHYGYTF.

This clonotype was detected ten times or more. The genes are TRBV7-2 and TRBJ2-3; no clear D. Trimming left V 8 bases short and J 0 bases short, with 12 bases between. The germline V gene has CDR1 SGHTA and CDR2 FQGNSA. This CDR3 has 14 amino acids. CDR3 coding DNA: TGTGCCAGCCGGTTACCGACTAGCACAGATACGCAGTATTTT. Translating it yields CASRLPTSTDTQYF.

CDR3: CASSITGTGLSEQYF. The DNA of the CDR3 is TGCGCCAGCAGCATTACCGGGACAGGGCTCAGCGAGCAGTACTTC. The V gene is TRBV5-1, the J gene TRBJ2-5; 9 bases agree with TRBD1. The assigned J gene may be wrong: the sequence end matches TRBJ2-7 better. The CDR3 loop spans 15 amino acids. The germline V gene encodes CDR1 SGHRS and CDR2 YFSETQ.

The sample holds a few counts of this clonotype. The V and J genes are TRBV29-1 and TRBJ2-7; the match to TRBD1 covers 12 bases. Germline V gives CDR1 SQVTM, CDR2 ANQGSEA. The CDR3 runs to 22 residues. The CDR3 bases are TGCAGAAGTGATACCTACTTCTTCGATGGAGGTTTTCGGGACAGGGGGCCCTACGAGCAGTACTTC. Translating it yields CRSDTYFFDGGFRDRGPYEQYF.

The chain recombines TRBV28 with TRBJ2-1; D is unclear. Germline assignment: CDR1 MDHEN and CDR2 SYDVKM. The CDR3 contains 15 residues. The V end lost 6 bases, the J end lost 2 bases, and 14 bases lay between the germline ends. CDR3 sequence reads: CASSPVRKTYNEQFF. CDR3 DNA: TGTGCCAGCAGCCCTGTACGGAAGACCTACAATGAGCAGTTCTTC.

This chain connects TRBV5-1 to TRBJ1-1; maybe TRBD1 (5 bases). This CDR3 contains 13 residues. Trimming took 5 bases from V and 4 from J, leaving 12 bases between them. CDR1 is SGHRS, CDR2 YFSETQ, per germline. The CDR3 nucleotides are TGCGCCAGCAGTTCTGCAGGGCGCACTGAAGCTTTCTTT. It specifies CASSSAGRTEAFF.

The rearrangement uses TRBV27 and TRBJ2-7, with TRBD2 matching 8 bases. The V and J ends lost 2 bases and 7 bases, in that order; junction bases with no gene match: 13. Germline values: CDR1 MNHEY, CDR2 SMNVEV (reference sequence). This CDR3 region has 16 residues. This CDR3 reads CASSLLWTSMDNEQYF. CDR3 in DNA: TGTGCCAGCAGTTTACTGTGGACTAGCATGGACAATGAGCAGTACTTC.

This CDR3 reads CASSQDVGSYEQYF. For the CDR3, the DNA is TGTGCCAGCAGCCAAGATGTGGGCTCCTACGAGCAGTACTTC. The V gene is TRBV14, the J gene TRBJ2-7, with D unresolved. V shed 0 bases and J shed 0 bases, with 6 bases lying between them. The CDR3 covers 14 residues. In germline, CDR1 is SGHDN, CDR2 FVKESK.

The chain has TRBV25-1 and TRBJ2-1; 13 nucleotides agree with TRBD2. The CDR3 runs to 16 residues. V lost 3 bases to trimming and J lost 10 bases; unmatched junction nucleotides: 9. Germline CDR1 reads MGHDK; CDR2 reads SYGVNS. The CDR3 DNA follows: TGTGCCAGCAGTGACGCTCGACTAGCGGGAGGTAGGGAGCAGTTCTTC. This encodes CASSDARLAGGREQFF.

In this sample, this clonotype turned up a few times. This chain connects TRBV7-2 to TRBJ2-6; 7 nucleotides match TRBD1. Germline trimming cut 4 bases from V and 0 bases from J; bases unmatched to any gene: 6. Germline values: CDR1 SGHTA, CDR2 FQGNSA. This CDR3 contains 17 residues. The CDR3 here is CASSSTGVISGANVLTF. In nucleotides, the CDR3 is TGTGCCAGCAGCTCCACAGGGGTGATCTCTGGGGCCAACGTCCTGACTTTC.

The J gene is TRBJ1-1, the V gene TRBV2; D uncertain. The CDR3 is 12 amino acids. CDR1 and CDR2 (germline): SNHLY, FYNNEI. Trimming pared 5 bases from V and 7 bases from J, leaving 11 bases between. CDR3 sequence: CASSSSRYEAFF. DNA of the CDR3: TGTGCCAGCAGTTCCTCGCGTTATGAAGCTTTCTTT.

The chain links TRBV12-3 or TRBV12-4 to TRBJ2-4, with D possibly TRBD2 on 6 matching bases. V gave up 10 bases and J gave up 9 bases, with 13 bases separating them. The length of the CDR3 is 11 residues. This CDR3 is CATAEGLIQYF. Here the CDR3 DNA reads TGTGCCACCGCGGAGGGTCTCATTCAGTACTTC.

The table lists this clonotype with many counts. The chain links TRBV7-2 to TRBJ2-7; maybe TRBD2 (5 bases). The CDR3 totals 15 residues. The V gene's germline CDR1 is SGHTA and CDR2 FQGNSA. Trimming removed 5 bases from V and 6 bases from J, with 20 bases in between. The CDR3 DNA is TGTGCCAGCAGCAAGGAGCCGGGATTTGGTGGCGAGCAGTACTTC. Translation: CASSKEPGFGGEQYF.